Ten or more counts support the clone carrying this T cell receptor (beta chain). The entry originates in a study of regulatory T cells in long-lasting Graves disease. Arm-PCR of CDR3 regions and iRepertoire HTBI primers were used to build TCR beta libraries. TCRdb recomputed calls from the multiplex PCR reads with MiXCR, one row per CDR3 protein. The profile covers roughly 400,000 distinct CDR3 sequences, with around 20% appearing a single time and less than 25% taken by the ten largest. Time point meaning: persistent/refractory GD, antithyroid drugs over 5 years with positive TRAb. The TCR library was made from RNA extracted from PBMCs. The sequences come from peripheral blood mononuclear cells (PBMCs), collected when the disease was refractory, from a patient treated with antithyroid drugs. The sequence was obtained from a female donor with Graves disease.

The CDR3 sequence: CASSLGSGRQGMVYEQYF. The CDR3 DNA reads TGTGCCAGCAGCTTAGGTTCGGGTAGGCAGGGCATGGTCTACGAGCAGTACTTC. This chain connects TRBV7-2 to TRBJ2-7; tentative D call: TRBD1 (5 bases). The CDR3 sequence is 18 residues long. CDR1 is SGHTA and CDR2 is FQGNSA in the germline V gene. The V gene lost 1 base and the J gene lost 3 bases, with 22 bases spanning the gap.